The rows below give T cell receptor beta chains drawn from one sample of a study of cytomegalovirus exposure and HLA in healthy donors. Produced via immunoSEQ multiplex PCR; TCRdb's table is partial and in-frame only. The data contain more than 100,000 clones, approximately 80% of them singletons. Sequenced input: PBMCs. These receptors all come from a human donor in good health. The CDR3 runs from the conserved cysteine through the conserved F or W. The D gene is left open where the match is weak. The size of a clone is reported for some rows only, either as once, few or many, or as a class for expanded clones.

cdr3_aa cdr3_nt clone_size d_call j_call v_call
CASSPFSGTNTGELFF TGTGCCAGCTCACCATTTAGCGGGACCAACACCGGGGAGCTGTTTTTT - TRBD2 TRBJ2-2 TRBV18
CASSFGGGWNQPQHF TGTGCCAGCAGCTTCGGAGGGGGCTGGAATCAGCCCCAGCATTTT - TRBD1 TRBJ1-5 TRBV5-6
CASIPGLAGKRGETQYF TGCGCCAGCATCCCGGGACTAGCGGGCAAGAGGGGAGAGACCCAGTACTTC - TRBD2 TRBJ2-5 TRBV5-1
CASSARTIAGEQFF TGCGCCAGCAGCGCACGCACAATAGCCGGAGAGCAGTTCTTC - - TRBJ2-1 TRBV5-1
CASSIRYRGTNTGELFF TGTGCCAGTAGTATTCGTTACAGGGGGACAAACACCGGGGAGCTGTTTTTT - TRBD1 TRBJ2-2 TRBV19
CASSLSGLVSNEQFF TGTGCCAGCAGTTTATCGGGACTAGTCAGCAATGAGCAGTTCTTC - TRBD2 TRBJ2-1 TRBV6-6
CASTQQGYEQYF TGTGCCAGCACCCAACAGGGGTACGAGCAGTACTTC - TRBD1 TRBJ2-7 TRBV2
CASSLEPGQGPYGYTF TGTGCCAGCAGCCTCGAACCGGGACAGGGCCCCTACGGCTACACCTTC few TRBD1 TRBJ1-2 TRBV28
CASGLVGVDTQYF TGTGCTAGTGGTTTGGTAGGAGTTGATACGCAGTATTTT - - TRBJ2-3 TRBV12-5
CASSTGTGKDNYGYTF TGCGCCAGCAGCACAGGGACAGGGAAGGATAACTATGGCTACACCTTC - TRBD1 TRBJ1-2 TRBV5-1
CASNPGTSGRQKYF TGTGCCAGCAATCCCGGGACTAGCGGGAGGCAAAAGTACTTC - TRBD2 TRBJ2-7 TRBV5-4
CASTPGQGNRRGEKLFF TGTGCCAGCACCCCGGGACAGGGGAATAGGAGAGGTGAAAAACTGTTTTTT - TRBD1 TRBJ1-4 TRBV2
CASSPTGLAHSSGNTIYF TGTGCCAGCAGCCCGACAGGGTTGGCTCACAGTTCGGGAAACACCATATATTTT - TRBD1 TRBJ1-3 TRBV28
CASSLHRVAFF TGTGCCAGCAGCTTACACAGGGTAGCTTTCTTT once - TRBJ1-1 TRBV11-2
CASSMGQLNQPQHF TGTGCCAGTAGCATGGGACAATTGAATCAGCCCCAGCATTTT - - TRBJ1-5 TRBV19
CATSRALAGGSKGELFF TGTGCCACCAGCAGAGCTCTAGCGGGAGGCTCAAAGGGGGAGCTGTTTTTT few TRBD2 TRBJ2-2 TRBV15
CASSPRDPGREKLFF TGTGCCAGCAGTCCGAGGGATCCCGGGAGGGAAAAACTGTTTTTT - - TRBJ1-4 TRBV6-1
CASNRLAGGPYEQYF TGTGCCAGCAACCGACTAGCGGGAGGGCCCTACGAGCAGTACTTC - TRBD2 TRBJ2-7 TRBV6-1
CAWSVSRTDVTDEQYF TGTGCCTGGAGTGTTTCAAGAACAGACGTTACCGACGAGCAGTACTTC - - TRBJ2-7 TRBV30
CASSKWGGVEKLFF TGTGCCAGTAGTAAGTGGGGGGGAGTTGAAAAACTGTTTTTT - - TRBJ1-4 TRBV19
CASSLTTITYEQYF TGTGCCAGCAGCTTGACAACAATCACCTACGAGCAGTACTTC few - TRBJ2-7 TRBV5-4
CATTGKGYEQYF TGTGCCACGACAGGGAAGGGCTACGAGCAGTACTTC - TRBD1 TRBJ2-7 TRBV19
CASSLPGLGGNEQFF TGTGCCAGCAGCTTACCGGGACTAGGCGGGAATGAGCAGTTCTTC - TRBD2 TRBJ2-1 TRBV7-2
CASSLGSQGRPHTEAFF TGTGCCAGCAGCTTGGGCTCACAGGGGCGTCCCCACACTGAAGCTTTCTTT - TRBD1 TRBJ1-1 TRBV5-4
CASSGQFGAFF TGTGCCAGCAGCGGACAGTTCGGAGCTTTCTTT - - TRBJ1-1 TRBV5-8
CASSAEPARQVGGYTF TGTGCCAGCAGCGCAGAACCAGCCCGACAGGTGGGGGGCTACACCTTC - - TRBJ1-2 TRBV9
CASSLDDSYEQYF TGTGCCAGCAGCTTAGACGACAGCTACGAGCAGTACTTC - - TRBJ2-7 TRBV11-3
CASSQEYRNYGYTF TGTGCCAGCAGCCAAGAGTACAGGAACTATGGCTACACCTTC once - TRBJ1-2 TRBV14
CASRTQGGTGELFF TGTGCCAGTAGGACCCAGGGAGGCACCGGGGAGCTGTTTTTT - - TRBJ2-2 TRBV19